Sequencing of this T cell receptor beta chain was carried out in a study of T cells in Graves' hyperthyroidism and ophthalmopathy. The germline V and J ends were trimmed by 0 bases and 6 bases, with 5 bases remaining between them. Germline CDR1 and CDR2: LGHDT and YNNKEL (reference sequence). There are 12 residues in the CDR3. RNA transcripts provided the source from which TCR beta CDR3 regions were amplified. HTBI primers were used for first-round RT-PCR of the TCR CDR3. MiXCR, run by TCRdb on the multiplex PCR reads, gives a single entry per CDR3 protein. The sample consists of a few hundred thousand distinct CDR3 sequences, about 16% of them appearing once. This clonotype was recorded at least ten times.

The sequenced sample was blood. The genes are TRBV3-1 and TRBJ1-2; D gene unclear. The receptor's source is a woman between 40 and 55 years old with Graves' ophthalmopathy. The CDR3 DNA reads TGTGCCAGCAGCCAAGAAGGCGATGGCTACACCTTC. Protein sequence: CASSQEGDGYTF.